One sample yielded the 12 T cell receptor beta chains listed below, sequenced in a study of OX40 agonist ivuxolimab in advanced cancers. Library prep was done by the immunoSEQ multiplex PCR assay. TCRdb stores this immuneACCESS table with in-frame sequences only. Part of the clones is absent; in the studies checked, under half of the shortfall reflects unresolved V genes, and no reason is known for the rest. This sample has approximately 13,000 clones in its table, and approximately 80% of those were observed once. The ten most abundant clones make up about 40% of the sample. Sample: CD4+ or CD8+ T cells sorted from blood, taken in a trial of the OX40 agonist ivuxolimab. The source is an adult with an advanced solid tumor such as melanoma, head and neck, liver or kidney cancer.

The rearrangement joins TRBV2 to TRBJ2-5; D gene unclear. Germline CDR1 is SNHLY and CDR2 is FYNNEI. The ends were cut back, 4 bases at V and 5 bases at J, with 5 bases in the middle. There are 11 residues in the CDR3. Written as DNA, the CDR3 is TGTGCCAGCAGTGTTGGGGAGACCCAGTACTTC. This sequence encodes CASSVGETQYF.

This clone showed up just a few times. This chain uses TRBV2 with TRBJ2-1; TRBD2 is a possible D gene (5 bases). The V and J ends lost 4 bases and 2 bases respectively, with 12 bases between them. The CDR3 extends over 15 amino acids. Germline CDR1 SNHLY, CDR2 FYNNEI. The CDR3 here is CASSVLSAPYNEQFF. The CDR3 region has the DNA TGTGCCAGCAGTGTCCTTAGCGCACCCTACAATGAGCAGTTCTTC. The entire variable domain, with the rest obtained from reference TRBV2 and TRBJ2-1, is as follows: EPEVTQTPSHQVTQMGQEVILRCVPISNHLYFYWYRQILGQKVEFLVSFYNNEISEKSEIFDDQFSVERPDGSNFTLKIRSTKLEDSAMYFCASSVLSAPYNEQFFGPGTRLTVL.

This clone was seen just once. The V and J genes are TRBV28 and TRBJ1-1; TRBD1 agrees at 11 bases. The germline gives CDR1 MDHEN, CDR2 SYDVKM. The V and J ends lost 7 bases and 3 bases, in that order; junction bases with no gene match: 10. This CDR3 has 16 residues. In nucleotides, the CDR3 is TGTGCCAGCACCCAATCCGGGACAGGGGGGGACACTGAAGCTTTCTTT. It translates to CASTQSGTGGDTEAFF.

The rearrangement links TRBV30 to TRBJ2-3, with D tentatively TRBD2 (5 bases). The CDR3 is 15 residues long. CDR1 is GTSNPN, CDR2 SVGIG, per germline (reference sequence). The V end was cut by 5 bases, the J end by 3 bases, with 18 bases between. This CDR3 is CAWGPPFGVTDTQYF. The CDR3 bases are TGTGCCTGGGGCCCCCCTTTCGGGGTGACAGATACGCAGTATTTT.

This clone has a single count. The gene calls are TRBV5-4 and TRBJ2-7; tentative D call: TRBD2 (6 bases). The CDR3 has 12 residues. Trimming took 4 bases from V and 4 from J, leaving 9 bases between them. Germline V lookup: CDR1 SGHNT, CDR2 YYREEE (reference sequence). CDR3 loop: CASSDGLYEQYF. In DNA, the CDR3 is TGTGCCAGCAGCGACGGACTATACGAGCAGTACTTC.

This clone turned up a few times. The V call is TRBV19, the J call TRBJ1-5, with D unresolved. CDR3 length equals 12 residues. Per germline, CDR1 LNHDA and CDR2 SQIVND (reference sequence). V lost 6 bases, J lost 1 base, and 4 bases lay in between. In DNA, the CDR3 is TGTGCCAGTAGAGACAGCAATCAGCCCCAGCATTTT. Protein: CASRDSNQPQHF. Variable domain in full (rest from reference TRBV19 and TRBJ1-5): DGGITQSPKYLFRKEGQNVTLSCEQNLNHDAMYWYRQDPGQGLRLIYYSQIVNDFQKGDIAEGYSVSREKKESFPLTVTSAQKNPTAFYLCASRDSNQPQHFGDGTRLSIL.

This clone was observed a handful of times. V usage is TRBV5-5 and J usage is TRBJ1-1; D perhaps matches TRBD1 (6 bases). There are 16 residues in the CDR3. V was shortened by 0 bases and J by 6 bases, with 18 bases between the two germline ends. Germline lookup yields CDR1 SGHKS and CDR2 YYEKEE (reference sequence). The CDR3 DNA is TGTGCCAGCAGCTTGGTAGCGACAGGTGGTCTTTCTGAAGCTTTCTTT. This encodes CASSLVATGGLSEAFF. The full variable domain, completed using reference TRBV5-5 and TRBJ1-1, is DAGVTQSPTHLIKTRGQQVTLRCSPISGHKSVSWYQQVLGQGPQFIFQYYEKEERGRGNFPDRFSARQFPNYSSELNVNALLLGDSALYLCASSLVATGGLSEAFFGQGTRLTVV.

The genes are TRBV4-3 and TRBJ2-6; tentatively, D is TRBD1 (6 bases). The CDR3 runs 16 residues. CDR1 and CDR2 (germline): LGHNA, YSLEER. Trimming stripped 0 bases from V and 0 bases from J, with 6 bases between. CDR3 sequence: CASSQDRGSGANVLTF. For the CDR3, the DNA is TGCGCCAGCAGCCAAGACAGGGGCTCTGGGGCCAACGTCCTGACTTTC.

The V and J genes are TRBV30 and TRBJ1-6; unclear D gene. Germline V gene data show CDR1 as GTSNPN and CDR2 as SVGIG (reference sequence). The CDR3 length is 10 residues. The V end was cut by 1 base, the J end by 15 bases, with 7 bases between. The CDR3 region has the DNA TGTGCCTGGAGTGGCTCCCACCTCCACTTT. Its translation is CAWSGSHLHF.

J is TRBJ2-1 and V is TRBV30, with a possible D match to TRBD1 (5 bases). Trimming took off 0 bases at V and 7 bases at J, with 10 bases between the two ends. This CDR3 has 13 residues. Germline assignment: CDR1 GTSNPN and CDR2 SVGIG (reference sequence). The DNA of the CDR3 is TGTGCCTGGAGTGTCGCAGGGATGAATGAGCAGTTCTTC. Protein product: CAWSVAGMNEQFF.

V is TRBV7-5 and J is TRBJ2-7. TRBV7-5 is shown as a pseudogene. The length of the CDR3 is 15 residues. The CDR3 sequence is CASSSTLNGAYEQYF. DNA for the CDR3: TGTGCCAGCAGCTCAACGCTAAATGGGGCCTACGAGCAGTACTTC.

The rearrangement links TRBV7-9 to TRBJ1-2, with D unresolved. Germline V lookup: CDR1 SEHNR, CDR2 FQNEAQ (reference sequence). The CDR3 consists of 15 residues. V lost 3 bases, J lost 6 bases, and 17 bases lay in between. CDR3 residues: CASSFLYGEDDGYTF. In DNA form, the CDR3 reads TGTGCCAGCAGCTTCTTATACGGGGAGGATGATGGCTACACCTTC.